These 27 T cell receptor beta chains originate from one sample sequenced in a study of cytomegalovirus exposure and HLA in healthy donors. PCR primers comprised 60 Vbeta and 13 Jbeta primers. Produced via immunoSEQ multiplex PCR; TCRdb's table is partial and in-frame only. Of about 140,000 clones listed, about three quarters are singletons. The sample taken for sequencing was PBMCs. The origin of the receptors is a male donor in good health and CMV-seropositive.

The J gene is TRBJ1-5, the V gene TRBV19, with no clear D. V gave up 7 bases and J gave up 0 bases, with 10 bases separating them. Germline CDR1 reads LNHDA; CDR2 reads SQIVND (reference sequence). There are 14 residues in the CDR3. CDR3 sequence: CASTGQYSNQPQHF. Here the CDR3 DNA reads TGTGCCAGTACAGGCCAGTATAGCAATCAGCCCCAGCATTTT.

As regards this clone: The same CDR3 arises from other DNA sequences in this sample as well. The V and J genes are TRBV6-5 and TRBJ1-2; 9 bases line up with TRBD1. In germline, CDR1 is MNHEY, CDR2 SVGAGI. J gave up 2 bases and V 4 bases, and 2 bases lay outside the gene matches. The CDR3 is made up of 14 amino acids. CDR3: CASSSDRGNYGYTF. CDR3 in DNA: TGTGCCAGCAGTTCCGACAGGGGGAACTATGGCTACACCTTC.

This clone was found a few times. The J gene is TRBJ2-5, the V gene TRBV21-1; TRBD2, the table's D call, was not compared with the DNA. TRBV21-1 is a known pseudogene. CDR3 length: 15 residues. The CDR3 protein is CASSPSGRKRETQYF. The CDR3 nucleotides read TGTGCCAGCAGCCCCAGCGGGAGAAAGAGAGAGACCCAGTACTTC.

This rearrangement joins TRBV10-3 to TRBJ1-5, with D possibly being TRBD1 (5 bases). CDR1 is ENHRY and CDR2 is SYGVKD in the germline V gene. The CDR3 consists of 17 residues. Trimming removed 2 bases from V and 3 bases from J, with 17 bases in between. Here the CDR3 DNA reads TGTGCCATCAGTGAGGTAAAGGGTGGGGCCCCCAATCAGCCCCAGCATTTT. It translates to CAISEVKGGAPNQPQHF.

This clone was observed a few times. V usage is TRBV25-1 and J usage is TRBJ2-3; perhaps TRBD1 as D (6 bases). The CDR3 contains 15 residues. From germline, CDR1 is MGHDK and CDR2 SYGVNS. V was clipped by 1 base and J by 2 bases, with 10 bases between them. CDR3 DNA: TGTGCCAGCAGTGAATTCGAGGGGGTCACAGATACGCAGTATTTT. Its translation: CASSEFEGVTDTQYF. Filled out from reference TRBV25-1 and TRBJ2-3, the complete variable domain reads EADIYQTPRYLVIGTGKKITLECSQTMGHDKMYWYQQDPGMELHLIHYSYGVNSTEKGDLSSESTVSRIRTEHFPLTLESARPSHTSQYLCASSEFEGVTDTQYFGPGTRLTVL.

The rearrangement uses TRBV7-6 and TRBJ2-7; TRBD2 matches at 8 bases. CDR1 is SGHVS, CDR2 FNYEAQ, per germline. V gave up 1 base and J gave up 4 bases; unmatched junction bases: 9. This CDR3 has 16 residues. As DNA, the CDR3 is TGTGCCAGCAGCTTAGTATTGAGCGGGGGCCCTTACGAGCAGTACTTC. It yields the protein CASSLVLSGGPYEQYF.

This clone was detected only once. CDR3 sequence (DNA): TGTGCCAGCAGCTTACCACAGGGTTATGGCTACACCTTC. Protein: CASSLPQGYGYTF. V usage is TRBV5-6 and J usage is TRBJ1-2; TRBD1 is a possible D gene (6 bases). V was trimmed by 2 bases and J by 5 bases, leaving 10 bases between them. Germline V gives CDR1 SGHDT, CDR2 YYEEEE. The CDR3 has 13 amino acids.

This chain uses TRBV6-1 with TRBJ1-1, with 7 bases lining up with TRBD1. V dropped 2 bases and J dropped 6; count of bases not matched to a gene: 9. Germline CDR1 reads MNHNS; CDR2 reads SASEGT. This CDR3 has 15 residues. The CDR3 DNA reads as TGTGCCAGCAGTGAAAGGTTCAGGGGGACGTCTGAAGCTTTCTTT. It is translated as CASSERFRGTSEAFF.

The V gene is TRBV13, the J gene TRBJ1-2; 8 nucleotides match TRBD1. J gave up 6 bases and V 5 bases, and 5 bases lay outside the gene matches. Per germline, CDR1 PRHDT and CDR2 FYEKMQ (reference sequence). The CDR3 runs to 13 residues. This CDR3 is CASSDTGGDGYTF. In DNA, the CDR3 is TGTGCCAGCAGCGACACAGGGGGAGATGGCTACACCTTC.

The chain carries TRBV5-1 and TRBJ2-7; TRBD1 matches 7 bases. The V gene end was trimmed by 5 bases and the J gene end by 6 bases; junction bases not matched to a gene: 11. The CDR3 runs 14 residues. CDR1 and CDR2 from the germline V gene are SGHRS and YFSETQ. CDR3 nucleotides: TGCGCCAGCAGTTTGAGGGGGCGAGAAGGCGAGCAGTACTTC. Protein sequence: CASSLRGREGEQYF.

The CDR3 is CSVPGGPSNYGYTF. CDR3 nucleotides: TGCAGCGTCCCGGGGGGGCCTTCTAACTATGGCTACACCTTC. V and J are TRBV29-1 and TRBJ1-2, with D tentatively TRBD1 (6 bases). The CDR3 sequence is 14 residues long. Germline V CDR1 and CDR2: SQVTM, ANQGSEA. V was trimmed by 6 bases and J by 0 bases, leaving 14 bases between them.

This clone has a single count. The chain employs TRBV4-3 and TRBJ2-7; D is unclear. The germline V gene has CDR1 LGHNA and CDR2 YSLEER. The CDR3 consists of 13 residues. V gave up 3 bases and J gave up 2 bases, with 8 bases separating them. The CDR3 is CASSQTLTYEQYF. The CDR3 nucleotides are TGCGCCAGCAGCCAGACTTTGACCTACGAGCAGTACTTC.

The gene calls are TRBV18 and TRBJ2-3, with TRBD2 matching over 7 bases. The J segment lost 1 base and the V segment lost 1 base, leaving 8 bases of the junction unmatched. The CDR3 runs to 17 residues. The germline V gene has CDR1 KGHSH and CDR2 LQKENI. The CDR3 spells CASSPRRESGGTDTQYF. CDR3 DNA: TGTGCCAGCTCACCACGTAGGGAAAGCGGGGGCACAGATACGCAGTATTTT.

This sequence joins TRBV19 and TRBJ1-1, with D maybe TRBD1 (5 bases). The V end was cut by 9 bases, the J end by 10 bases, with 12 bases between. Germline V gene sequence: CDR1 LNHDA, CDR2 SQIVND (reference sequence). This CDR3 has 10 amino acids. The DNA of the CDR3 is TGTGCCAGCTGGGGGGGAACAGCTTTCTTT. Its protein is CASWGGTAFF.

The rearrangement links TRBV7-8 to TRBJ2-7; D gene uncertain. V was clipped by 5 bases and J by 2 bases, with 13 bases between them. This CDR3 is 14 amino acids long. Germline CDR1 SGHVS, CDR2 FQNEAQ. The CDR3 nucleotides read TGTGCCAGCAGCCTAGAGAATCCAGCCTACGAGCAGTACTTC. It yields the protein CASSLENPAYEQYF.

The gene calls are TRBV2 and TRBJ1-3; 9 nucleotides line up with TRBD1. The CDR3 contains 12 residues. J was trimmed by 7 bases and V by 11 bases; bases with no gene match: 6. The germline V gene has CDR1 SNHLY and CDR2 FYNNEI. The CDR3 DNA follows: TGTGCCTCCGGGACAGGGTCGAACACCATATATTTT. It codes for CASGTGSNTIYF.

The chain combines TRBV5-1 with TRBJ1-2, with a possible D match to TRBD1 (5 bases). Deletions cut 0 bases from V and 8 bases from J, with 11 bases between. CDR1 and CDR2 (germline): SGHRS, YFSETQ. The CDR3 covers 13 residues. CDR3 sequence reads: CASSLGGFDGYTF. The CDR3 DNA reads TGCGCCAGCAGCTTGGGGGGCTTCGACGGCTACACCTTC.

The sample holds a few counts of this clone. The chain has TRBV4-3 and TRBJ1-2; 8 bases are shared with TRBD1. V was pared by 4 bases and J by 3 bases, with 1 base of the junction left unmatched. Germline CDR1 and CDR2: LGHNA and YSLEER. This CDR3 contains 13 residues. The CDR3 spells CASSPGQDYGYTF. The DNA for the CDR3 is TGCGCCAGCAGCCCGGGACAGGACTATGGCTACACCTTC.

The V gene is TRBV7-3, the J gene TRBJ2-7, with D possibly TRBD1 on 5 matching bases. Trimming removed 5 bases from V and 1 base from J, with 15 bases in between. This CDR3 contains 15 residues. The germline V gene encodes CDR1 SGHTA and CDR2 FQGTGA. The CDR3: CASSPRQTESYEQYF. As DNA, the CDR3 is TGTGCCAGCAGCCCTAGACAGACTGAATCCTACGAGCAGTACTTC.

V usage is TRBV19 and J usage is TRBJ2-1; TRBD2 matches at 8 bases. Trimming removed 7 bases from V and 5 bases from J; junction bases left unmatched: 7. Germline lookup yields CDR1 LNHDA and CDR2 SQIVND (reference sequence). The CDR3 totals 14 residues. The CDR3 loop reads CASTNSGEDNEQFF. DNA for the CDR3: TGTGCCAGTACCAATAGCGGGGAGGACAATGAGCAGTTCTTC.

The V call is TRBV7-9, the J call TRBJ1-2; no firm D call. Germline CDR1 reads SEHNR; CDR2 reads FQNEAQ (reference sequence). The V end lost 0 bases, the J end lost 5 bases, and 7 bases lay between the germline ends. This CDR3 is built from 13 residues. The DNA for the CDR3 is TGTGCCAGCAGCTTAGCCGGCGGTTATGGCTACACCTTC. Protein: CASSLAGGYGYTF.

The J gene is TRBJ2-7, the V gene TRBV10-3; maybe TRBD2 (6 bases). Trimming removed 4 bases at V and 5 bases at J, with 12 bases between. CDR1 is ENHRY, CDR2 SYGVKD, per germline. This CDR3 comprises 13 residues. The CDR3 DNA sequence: TGTGCCATCAGTGTCGCTAGCGTCGACGAGCAGTACTTC. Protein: CAISVASVDEQYF.

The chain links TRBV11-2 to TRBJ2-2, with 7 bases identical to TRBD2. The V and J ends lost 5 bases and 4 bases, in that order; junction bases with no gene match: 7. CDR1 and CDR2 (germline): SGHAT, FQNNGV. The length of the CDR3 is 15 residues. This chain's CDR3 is CASSNPSGTTGELFF. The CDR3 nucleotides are TGTGCCAGCAGCAACCCTAGCGGAACCACCGGGGAGCTGTTTTTT. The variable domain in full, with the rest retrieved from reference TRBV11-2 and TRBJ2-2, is EAGVAQSPRYKIIEKRQSVAFWCNPISGHATLYWYQQILGQGPKLLIQFQNNGVVDDSQLPKDRFSAERLKGVDSTLKIQPAKLEDSAVYLCASSNPSGTTGELFFGEGSRLTVL.

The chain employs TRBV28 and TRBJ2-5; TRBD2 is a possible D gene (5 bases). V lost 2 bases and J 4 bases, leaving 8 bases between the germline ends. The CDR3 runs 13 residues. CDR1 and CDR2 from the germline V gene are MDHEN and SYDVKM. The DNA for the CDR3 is TGTGCCAGCAGTTTACCGGGAAGAGAGACCCAGTACTTC. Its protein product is CASSLPGRETQYF.

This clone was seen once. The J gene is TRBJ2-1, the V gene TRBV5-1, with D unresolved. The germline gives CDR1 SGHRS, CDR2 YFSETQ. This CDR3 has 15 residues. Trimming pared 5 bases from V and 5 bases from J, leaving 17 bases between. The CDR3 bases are TGCGCCAGCAGTCCCTCTCGCCGAGCCAACAATGAGCAGTTCTTC. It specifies CASSPSRRANNEQFF.

The CDR3 DNA reads TGTGCCAGTAGTCTCTACCCGACTACCAACAATGAGCAGTTCTTC. The encoded protein is CASSLYPTTNNEQFF. V usage is TRBV19 and J usage is TRBJ2-1, with D tentatively TRBD2 (5 bases). V shed 5 bases and J shed 5 bases, with 16 bases lying between them. The CDR3 length is 15 residues. CDR1 is LNHDA, CDR2 SQIVND, per germline (reference sequence).

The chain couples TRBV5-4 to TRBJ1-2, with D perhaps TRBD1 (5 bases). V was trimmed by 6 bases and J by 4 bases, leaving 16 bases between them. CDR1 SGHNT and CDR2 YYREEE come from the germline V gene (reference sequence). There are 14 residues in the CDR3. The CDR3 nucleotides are TGTGCCAGCACCGAGGGGATGGGAGGCTATGGCTACACCTTC. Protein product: CASTEGMGGYGYTF.